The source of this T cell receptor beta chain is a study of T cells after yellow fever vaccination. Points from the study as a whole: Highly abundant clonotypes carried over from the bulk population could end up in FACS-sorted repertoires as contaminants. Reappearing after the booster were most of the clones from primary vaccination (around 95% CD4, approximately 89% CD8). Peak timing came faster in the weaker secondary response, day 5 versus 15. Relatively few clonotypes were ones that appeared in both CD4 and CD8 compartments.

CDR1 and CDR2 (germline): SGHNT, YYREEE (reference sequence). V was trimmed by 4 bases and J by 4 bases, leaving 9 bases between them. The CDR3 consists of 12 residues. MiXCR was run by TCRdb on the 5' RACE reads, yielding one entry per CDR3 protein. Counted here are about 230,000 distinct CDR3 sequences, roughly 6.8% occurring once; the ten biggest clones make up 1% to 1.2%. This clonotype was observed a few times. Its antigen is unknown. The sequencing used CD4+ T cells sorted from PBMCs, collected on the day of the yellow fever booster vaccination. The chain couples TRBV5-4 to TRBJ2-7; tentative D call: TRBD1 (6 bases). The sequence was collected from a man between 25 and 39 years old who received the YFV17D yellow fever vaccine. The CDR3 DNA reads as TGTGCCAGCAGCCCGGGACAATACGAGCAGTACTTC. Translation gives CASSPGQYEQYF.